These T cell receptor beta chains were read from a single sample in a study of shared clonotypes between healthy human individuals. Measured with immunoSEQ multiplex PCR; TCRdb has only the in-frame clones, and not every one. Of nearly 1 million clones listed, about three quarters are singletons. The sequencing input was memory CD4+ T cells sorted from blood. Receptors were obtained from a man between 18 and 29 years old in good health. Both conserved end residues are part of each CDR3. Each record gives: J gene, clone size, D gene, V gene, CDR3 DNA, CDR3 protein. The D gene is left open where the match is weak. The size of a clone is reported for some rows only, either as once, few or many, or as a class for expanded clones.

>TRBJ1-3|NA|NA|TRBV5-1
TGCGCCAGCAGCTTGATGACAGGACCCGGAAACACCATATATTTT
CASSLMTGPGNTIYF
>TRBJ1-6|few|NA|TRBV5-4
TGTGCCAGCAATTTAGGGCGTTCTAATTCACCCCTCCACTTT
CASNLGRSNSPLHF
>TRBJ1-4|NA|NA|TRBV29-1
TGCAGCGCCAGGACGGGGGCGGCTGAAAAACTGTTTTTT
CSARTGAAEKLFF
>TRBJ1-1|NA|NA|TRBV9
TGTGCCAGCAGCGCACAGGGTCTGGGCACTGAAGCTTTCTTT
CASSAQGLGTEAFF
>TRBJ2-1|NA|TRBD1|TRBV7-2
TGTGCCAGCAGCTTATCAGGGGGCGCCTCCAATGAGCAGTTCTTC
CASSLSGGASNEQFF
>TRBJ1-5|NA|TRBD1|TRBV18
TGTGCCAGCTCACCGGGACAGGGAAATCAGCCCCAGCATTTT
CASSPGQGNQPQHF
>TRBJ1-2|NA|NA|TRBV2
TGTGCCAGCAGTGAGATAGGGAGCTATGGCTACACCTTC
CASSEIGSYGYTF
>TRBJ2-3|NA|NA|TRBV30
TGTGCCTGGAGTGTCAGCTGGGAGTCAGATACGCAGTATTTT
CAWSVSWESDTQYF
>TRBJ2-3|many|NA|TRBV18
TGTGCCAGCTCACCACCAGGGACCGTCCTAGATACGCAGTATTTT
CASSPPGTVLDTQYF
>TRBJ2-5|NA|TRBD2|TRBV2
TGTGCCAGCAGTGCAGCGGGAATGGAGACCCAGTACTTC
CASSAAGMETQYF
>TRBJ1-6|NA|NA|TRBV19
TGTGCCAGTAGAGAAGCCGATAATTCACCCCTCCACTTT
CASREADNSPLHF
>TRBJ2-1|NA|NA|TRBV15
TGTGCCACCAGCAGAGATAGTAAAGGGGGACCATTCAATGAGCAGTTCTTC
CATSRDSKGGPFNEQFF
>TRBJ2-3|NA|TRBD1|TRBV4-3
TGCGCCAGCAGCCCCGGGACAGGGGGCAGAGATACGCAGTATTTT
CASSPGTGGRDTQYF
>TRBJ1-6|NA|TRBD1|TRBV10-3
TGTGCCACTTGGGAGGGGACAGATAATTCACCCCTCCACTTT
CATWEGTDNSPLHF
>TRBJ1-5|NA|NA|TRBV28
TGTGCCAGCAGCCGACGACATAGCAATCAGCCCCAGCATTTT
CASSRRHSNQPQHF
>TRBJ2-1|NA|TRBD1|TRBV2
TGTGCCAGCAGAGGACAGGGGGTTGAGAATGAGCAGTTCTTC
CASRGQGVENEQFF
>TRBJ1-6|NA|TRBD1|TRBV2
TGTGCCAGCAGTGAATTGGGACAGGGTTTTTCACCCCTCCACTTT
CASSELGQGFSPLHF
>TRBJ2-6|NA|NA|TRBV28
TGTGCCAGCAGTTTGCGTATGGGAGGGGCCAACGTCCTGACTTTC
CASSLRMGGANVLTF
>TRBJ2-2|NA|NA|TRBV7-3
TGTGCCAGCAGCTTAACGTACGGGGAGGAGCTGTTTTTT
CASSLTYGEELFF
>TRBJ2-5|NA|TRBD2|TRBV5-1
TGCGCCAGCAGCCCGACTAGCGGGAGGGCCGTGGGGTACCAAGAGACCCAGTACTTC
CASSPTSGRAVGYQETQYF
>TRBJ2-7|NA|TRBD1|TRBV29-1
TGCAGCGTCCAAAGGGGACGGGACAGAAGAGCCTACGAGCAGTACTTC
CSVQRGRDRRAYEQYF
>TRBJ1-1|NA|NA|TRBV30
TGTGCCTGGAGTGTTCATGCACCGGCTGAAGCTTTCTTT
CAWSVHAPAEAFF
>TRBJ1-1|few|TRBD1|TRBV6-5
TGTGCCAGCAGTCGAGGGACAGGAAAGAACACTGAAGCTTTCTTT
CASSRGTGKNTEAFF
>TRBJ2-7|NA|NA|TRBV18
TGTGCCAGCTCACCACCAGGGAAAGCGAGTTACGAGCAGTACTTC
CASSPPGKASYEQYF
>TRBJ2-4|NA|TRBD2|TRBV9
TGTGCCAGCAGCGCCGAGGGACTAGCCTCAACCAAAAACATTCAGTACTTC
CASSAEGLASTKNIQYF
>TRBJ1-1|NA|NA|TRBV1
TGCACCAGCAGCCAAGGGCAGGGGACAAAGAACACTGAAGCTTTCTTT
CTSSQGQGTKNTEAFF
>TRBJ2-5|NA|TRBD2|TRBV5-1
TGCGCCAGCAGCCCCCTGGGAGCGGGGGGGCGGGAGACCCAGTACTTC
CASSPLGAGGRETQYF
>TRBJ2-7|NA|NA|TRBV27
TGTGCCAGCAGTAACGGGTTCTACGAGCAGTACTTC
CASSNGFYEQYF
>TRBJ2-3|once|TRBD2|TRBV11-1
TGTGCCAGCAGCTTTTCCGGGGGGTCCCCCACAGATACGCAGTATTTT
CASSFSGGSPTDTQYF
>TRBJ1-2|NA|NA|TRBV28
TGTGCCAGCAGTTTATCCTGGGGCCCGACGGGTGGTGGCTACACCTTC
CASSLSWGPTGGGYTF
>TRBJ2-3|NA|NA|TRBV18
TGTGCCAGCTCACTTGCTAGCACAGATACGCAGTATTTT
CASSLASTDTQYF
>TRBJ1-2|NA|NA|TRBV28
TGTGCCAGCAGTTTACGGCAGTTCTATGGCTACACCTTC
CASSLRQFYGYTF
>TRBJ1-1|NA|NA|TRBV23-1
TGCGCCAGCAGTCAAAACAGGGACACTGAAGCTTTCTTT
CASSQNRDTEAFF
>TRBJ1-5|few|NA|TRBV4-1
TGCGCCAGCAGCCTGACACTAGATAGCAATCAGCCCCAGCATTTT
CASSLTLDSNQPQHF
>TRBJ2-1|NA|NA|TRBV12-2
TGTGCAAGTCGCCCCCCGCGCTGCCGGGCCTACAATGAGCAGTTCTTC
CASRPPRCRAYNEQFF
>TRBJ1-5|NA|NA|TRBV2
TGTGCCAGCAAGTTTATGTATAGCAATCAGCCCCAGCATTTT
CASKFMYSNQPQHF
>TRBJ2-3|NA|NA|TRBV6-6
TGTGCCAGCAGCCGCTCCGAGGGAACAGATACGCAGTATTTT
CASSRSEGTDTQYF
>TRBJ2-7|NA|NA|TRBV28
TGTGCCAGCAGTTTGATGGGGGGGCCTACCTACGAGCAGTACTTC
CASSLMGGPTYEQYF
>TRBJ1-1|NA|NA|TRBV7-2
TGTGCCAGCCGGGTTGGGGGGGCGCTGAACACTGAAGCTTTCTTT
CASRVGGALNTEAFF
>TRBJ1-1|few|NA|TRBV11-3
TGTGCCAGCAGCTTACTAAGGGGCACTGAAGCTTTCTTT
CASSLLRGTEAFF